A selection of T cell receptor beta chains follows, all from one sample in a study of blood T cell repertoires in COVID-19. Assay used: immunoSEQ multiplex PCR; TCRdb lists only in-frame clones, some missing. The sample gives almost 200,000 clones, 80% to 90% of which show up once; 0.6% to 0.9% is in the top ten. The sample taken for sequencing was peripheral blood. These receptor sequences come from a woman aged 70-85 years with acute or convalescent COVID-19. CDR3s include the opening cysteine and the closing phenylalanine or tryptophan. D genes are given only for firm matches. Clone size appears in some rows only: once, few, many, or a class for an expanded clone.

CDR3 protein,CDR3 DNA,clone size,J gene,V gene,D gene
CATRQGGNHQPQHF,TGTGCCACGAGACAGGGAGGAAATCATCAGCCCCAGCATTTT,few,TRBJ1-5,TRBV19,TRBD1
CASSLSGGNQWDTQYF,TGTGCCAGCAGCCTTAGCGGGGGTAACCAGTGGGATACGCAGTATTTT,NA,TRBJ2-3,TRBV9,TRBD2
CASSQDGAGATYEQYF,TGTGCCAGCAGCCAAGATGGAGCGGGGGCGACCTACGAGCAGTACTTC,NA,TRBJ2-7,TRBV4-2,TRBD2
CASTKPGSPYNEQFF,TGTGCCAGCACAAAGCCGGGGAGCCCCTACAATGAGCAGTTCTTC,NA,TRBJ2-1,TRBV6-5,NA
CASSLSATKNIQYF,TGCGCCAGCAGCCTGAGCGCTACCAAAAACATTCAGTACTTC,NA,TRBJ2-4,TRBV5-1,NA
CASSPGGRTDTQYF,TGCGCCAGCAGTCCGGGGGGGCGAACAGATACGCAGTATTTT,NA,TRBJ2-3,TRBV10-1,TRBD2
CASSSTGGWYF,TGTGCCAGCAGCTCCACAGGGGGCTGGTACTTC,few,TRBJ2-5,TRBV7-8,TRBD1
CASTAGTLYNEQFF,TGTGCCAGTACGGCCGGGACTTTGTACAATGAGCAGTTCTTC,NA,TRBJ2-1,TRBV19,NA
CASSVGQGLPPRSYGYTF,TGTGCCAGTAGTGTTGGGCAGGGCCTTCCCCCTCGCTCCTATGGCTACACCTTC,NA,TRBJ1-2,TRBV19,NA
CASSPRLDTSTDTQYF,TGTGCCAGCAGCCCCCGTTTAGACACTTCCACAGATACGCAGTATTTT,NA,TRBJ2-3,TRBV7-8,NA
CASSVGSLAGELFF,TGTGCCAGCAGCGTAGGCAGCCTAGCCGGGGAGCTGTTTTTT,NA,TRBJ2-2,TRBV9,NA